The rows below give T cell receptor beta chains drawn from one sample of a study of glioma-infiltrating T cells after dendritic cell vaccination. Repertoires were generated with immunoSEQ multiplex PCR, while TCRdb's copy carries only in-frame clones and drops some. The table shows around 78,000 clones, with around 86% occurring only once. The material was blood, obtained after dendritic cell vaccination. These receptors were taken from a human donor with glioblastoma. CDR3s include the opening cysteine and the closing phenylalanine or tryptophan. The D gene is left open where the match is weak. Part of the rows lack a size; the others show once, few, many or a class for expanded clones.

size	D	J	V	CDR3	DNA
-	-	TRBJ2-1	TRBV18	CASSLQLEEQFF	TGTGCCAGCTCCCTCCAACTCGAAGAGCAGTTCTTC
-	-	TRBJ1-1	TRBV27	CASSPLGQLNTEAFF	TGTGCCAGCAGTCCCCTGGGCCAGTTGAACACTGAAGCTTTCTTT
-	TRBD1	TRBJ2-7	TRBV4-1	CASSRGQGLISYEQYF	TGCGCCAGCAGCCGAGGACAGGGCCTAATCTCCTACGAGCAGTACTTC
-	TRBD1	TRBJ2-7	TRBV19	CASRGGLGEQYF	TGTGCCAGCAGAGGGGGCCTAGGGGAGCAGTACTTC
-	TRBD1	TRBJ1-4	TRBV19	CASSRTGNEKLFF	TGTGCCAGTAGCCGGACAGGGAATGAAAAACTGTTTTTT
-	TRBD2	TRBJ2-1	TRBV5-1	CASSLTSGSNEQFF	TGCGCCAGCAGCTTGACTAGCGGGAGCAATGAGCAGTTCTTC
-	-	TRBJ1-4	TRBV28	CASSHPDRTTNEKLFF	TGTGCCAGCAGTCACCCGGACAGAACAACTAATGAAAAACTGTTTTTT
-	TRBD2	TRBJ2-1	TRBV7-7	CASSRLAGASSYNEQFF	TGTGCCAGCAGTAGGCTAGCGGGGGCCAGCTCCTACAATGAGCAGTTCTTC
-	-	TRBJ1-2	TRBV6-1	CASSEPGFYGYTF	TGTGCCAGCAGTGAACCAGGGTTTTATGGCTACACCTTC
-	TRBD1	TRBJ2-7	TRBV5-8	CASTFTRDRSHEQYF	TGTGCCAGCACCTTCACCCGGGACAGGTCTCACGAGCAGTACTTC
-	TRBD2	TRBJ2-1	TRBV5-1	CASSGWGGNEQFF	TGCGCCAGCAGCGGGTGGGGGGGCAATGAGCAGTTCTTC
-	TRBD2	TRBJ2-5	TRBV7-2	CASSLVLAGETQYF	TGTGCCAGCAGCTTAGTACTAGCGGGAGAGACCCAGTACTTC
-	-	TRBJ1-2	TRBV19	CASSEVQNYGYTF	TGTGCCAGTAGTGAGGTTCAAAACTATGGCTACACCTTC
-	TRBD1	TRBJ1-2	TRBV29-1	CSVAGQGSGYTF	TGCAGCGTTGCGGGACAGGGAAGTGGCTACACCTTC
once	TRBD2	TRBJ2-3	TRBV27	CASSPPSGGAGDTQYF	TGTGCCAGCAGTCCACCCAGCGGGGGGGCTGGAGATACGCAGTATTTT
-	-	TRBJ2-3	TRBV5-1	CASTHQGSSTDTQYF	TGCGCCAGCACCCATCAGGGCAGTAGCACAGATACGCAGTATTTT
-	TRBD1	TRBJ2-1	TRBV7-9	CASSLRQGAYNEQFF	TGTGCCAGCAGCTTACGACAGGGAGCTTACAATGAGCAGTTCTTC
few	TRBD1	TRBJ1-3	TRBV6-6	CASTQTGTAGNTIYF	TGTGCCAGCACCCAGACAGGGACCGCTGGAAACACCATATATTTT
-	TRBD1	TRBJ1-3	TRBV2	CASSGDRGQSGNTIYF	TGTGCCAGCAGTGGGGACAGGGGGCAAAGTGGAAACACCATATATTTT
once	-	TRBJ1-6	TRBV5-5	CASSRQQVNSPLHF	TGTGCCAGCAGCCGGCAGCAGGTTAATTCACCCCTCCACTTT
-	TRBD1	TRBJ2-7	TRBV5-5	CASSSPGGLNEQYF	TGTGCCAGCAGCTCCCCAGGGGGCCTTAACGAGCAGTACTTC
-	-	TRBJ1-6	TRBV7-9	CASSLAGKNSPLHF	TGTGCCAGCAGCTTAGCGGGCAAGAATTCACCCCTCCACTTT
few	TRBD2	TRBJ2-1	TRBV20-1	CSAVPGLEQFF	TGCAGTGCAGTTCCGGGACTAGAGCAGTTCTTC
-	TRBD1	TRBJ1-2	TRBV4-1	CASSQTGGNYGYTF	TGCGCCAGCAGCCAGACAGGGGGAAACTATGGCTACACCTTC
-	TRBD2	TRBJ2-3	TRBV4-3	CASSQDGGLAVYTDTQYF	TGCGCCAGCAGCCAAGACGGGGGACTAGCGGTATACACAGATACGCAGTATTTT
-	-	TRBJ1-4	TRBV19	CASSDLGWGGEKLFF	TGTGCCAGTAGTGATCTTGGTTGGGGGGGTGAAAAACTGTTTTTT
-	TRBD1	TRBJ2-7	TRBV25-1	CASRDRGSGEQYF	TGTGCCAGCAGGGACAGGGGTTCCGGTGAGCAGTACTTC
-	TRBD1	TRBJ2-3	TRBV7-3	CASSLTHTGQGSTDTQYF	TGTGCCAGCAGCTTAACTCATACGGGACAGGGAAGCACAGATACGCAGTATTTT
-	-	TRBJ1-1	TRBV10-3	CAIKDRMTDTEAFF	TGTGCCATCAAAGACAGGATGACGGACACTGAAGCTTTCTTT
few	TRBD1	TRBJ1-3	TRBV2	CASTDRAGNTIYF	TGTGCCAGCACGGACAGGGCTGGAAACACCATATATTTT
few	-	TRBJ2-3	TRBV7-9	CASSLQGYTDTQYF	TGTGCCAGCAGCTTACAGGGATACACAGATACGCAGTATTTT
-	TRBD1	TRBJ1-1	TRBV23-1	CASGRQDRGDTEAFF	TGCGCCAGCGGACGGCAGGACAGGGGGGACACTGAAGCTTTCTTT
-	TRBD1	TRBJ2-2	TRBV5-6	CASSTTGITGELFF	TGTGCCAGCAGCACGACAGGGATCACCGGGGAGCTGTTTTTT
-	TRBD1	TRBJ1-2	TRBV6-6	CASSYSTGVGYTF	TGTGCCAGCAGTTACTCTACAGGGGTGGGCTACACCTTC
-	TRBD1	TRBJ2-3	TRBV5-1	CASTTDRGGDTQYF	TGCGCCAGCACCACGGACAGGGGAGGAGATACGCAGTATTTT
once	-	TRBJ1-5	TRBV25-1	CASSDWAVDAPQHF	TGTGCCAGCAGTGATTGGGCCGTAGACGCGCCCCAGCATTTT
-	-	TRBJ1-3	TRBV7-2	CASSLGQRSGNTIYF	TGTGCCAGCAGCTTAGGCCAGCGCTCTGGAAACACCATATATTTT
-	-	TRBJ2-1	TRBV5-6	CASSLPYNEQFF	TGTGCCAGCAGCTTGCCTTACAATGAGCAGTTCTTC
once	-	TRBJ2-4	TRBV5-1	CASSLGQTLAKNIQYF	TGCGCCAGCAGCTTGGGGCAGACTCTAGCCAAAAACATTCAGTACTTC
-	-	TRBJ2-3	TRBV5-1	CASSFRSSTDTQYF	TGCGCCAGCAGCTTTCGGTCTAGCACAGATACGCAGTATTTT
-	TRBD1	TRBJ2-7	TRBV5-4	CASSPGTDLSYEQYF	TGTGCCAGCAGCCCGGGGACAGACCTCTCCTACGAGCAGTACTTC
-	-	TRBJ2-7	TRBV2	CASLLYEQYF	TGTGCCAGCCTACTGTACGAGCAGTACTTC
-	TRBD1	TRBJ2-3	TRBV19	CASSIDPPTGAGTDTQYF	TGTGCCAGTAGTATAGACCCACCGACAGGGGCAGGAACAGATACGCAGTATTTT
-	-	TRBJ1-1	TRBV20-1	CSANPGQTRF	TGCAGTGCTAACCCTGGACAGACCAGATTT
-	-	TRBJ1-5	TRBV6-1	CASIPGTYSNQPQHF	TGTGCCAGCATACCCGGGACATATAGCAATCAGCCCCAGCATTTT
few	TRBD1	TRBJ1-6	TRBV2	CASRRQGESPLHF	TGTGCCAGCAGGCGACAGGGAGAATCACCCCTCCACTTT
-	TRBD2	TRBJ2-7	TRBV27	CASSLSGDTYEQYF	TGTGCCAGCAGTCTAAGCGGGGATACCTACGAGCAGTACTTC
-	-	TRBJ2-7	TRBV18	CASSVGAPSYEQYF	TGTGCCAGCTCAGTGGGGGCACCCTCCTACGAGCAGTACTTC
-	TRBD1	TRBJ1-5	TRBV5-4	CASSLAGTGNQPQHF	TGTGCCAGCAGCTTGGCCGGGACAGGCAATCAGCCCCAGCATTTT
-	TRBD2	TRBJ2-3	TRBV30	CAWSDGTSSDTQYF	TGTGCCTGGAGTGATGGGACTAGCTCAGATACGCAGTATTTT
-	-	TRBJ2-2	TRBV6-6	CASSYQRSGELFF	TGTGCCAGCAGTTACCAGCGGTCCGGGGAGCTGTTTTTT
-	-	TRBJ1-3	TRBV6-6	CASSYSGATIYF	TGTGCCAGCAGTTACTCGGGAGCCACCATATATTTT
-	TRBD2	TRBJ2-1	TRBV10-3	CAISESLAGGYNEQFF	TGTGCCATCAGTGAGTCGCTAGCGGGAGGCTACAATGAGCAGTTCTTC
-	TRBD1	TRBJ1-5	TRBV7-2	CASSLAGTGYQPQHF	TGTGCCAGCAGCTTAGCCGGGACAGGCTACCAGCCCCAGCATTTT
once	-	TRBJ1-1	TRBV4-1	CASSQVLGEGTEAFF	TGCGCCAGCAGCCAAGTTCTAGGGGAAGGCACTGAAGCTTTCTTT
-	TRBD2	TRBJ2-3	TRBV5-4	CASSLGASGNTDTQYF	TGTGCCAGCAGCTTGGGGGCTAGCGGGAACACAGATACGCAGTATTTT
-	-	TRBJ2-7	TRBV27	CASSSQGFEQYF	TGTGCCAGCAGTTCCCAGGGATTCGAGCAGTACTTC
once	TRBD2	TRBJ2-7	TRBV5-1	CASSFGGGLYEQYF	TGCGCCAGCAGCTTCGGGGGGGGGCTTTACGAGCAGTACTTC
-	-	TRBJ1-5	TRBV27	CASSISSWPRQPQHF	TGTGCCAGCAGTATTAGCTCCTGGCCCCGTCAGCCCCAGCATTTT